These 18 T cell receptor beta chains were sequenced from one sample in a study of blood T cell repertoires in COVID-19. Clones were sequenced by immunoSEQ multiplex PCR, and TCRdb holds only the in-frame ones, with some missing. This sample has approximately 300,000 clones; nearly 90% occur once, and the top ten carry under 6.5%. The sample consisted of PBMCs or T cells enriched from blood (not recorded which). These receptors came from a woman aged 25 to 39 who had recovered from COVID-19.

The CDR3: CASSLPGHNYEQYF. The DNA of the CDR3 is TGTGCCAGCAGCTTGCCCGGACACAACTACGAGCAGTACTTC. The rearrangement links TRBV5-6 to TRBJ2-7, with a tentative D call TRBD1 (5 bases). Trimming shortened V by 1 base and J by 3 bases, and 11 bases separated the two germline ends. The CDR3 contains 14 residues. The germline gives CDR1 SGHDT, CDR2 YYEEEE.

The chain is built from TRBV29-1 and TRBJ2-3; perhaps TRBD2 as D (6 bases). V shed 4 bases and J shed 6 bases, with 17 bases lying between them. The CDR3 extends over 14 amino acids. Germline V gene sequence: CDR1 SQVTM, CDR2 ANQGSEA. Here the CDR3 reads CSVGFGTGADTQYF. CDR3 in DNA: TGCAGCGTTGGATTTGGGACTGGGGCGGATACGCAGTATTTT.

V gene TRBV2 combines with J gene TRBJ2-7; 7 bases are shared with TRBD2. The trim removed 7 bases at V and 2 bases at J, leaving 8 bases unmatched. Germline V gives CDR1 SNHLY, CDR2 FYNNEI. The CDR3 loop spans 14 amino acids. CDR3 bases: TGTGCCAGCACCCTATTGGGGGGGGCCTACGAGCAGTACTTC. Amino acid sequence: CASTLLGGAYEQYF.

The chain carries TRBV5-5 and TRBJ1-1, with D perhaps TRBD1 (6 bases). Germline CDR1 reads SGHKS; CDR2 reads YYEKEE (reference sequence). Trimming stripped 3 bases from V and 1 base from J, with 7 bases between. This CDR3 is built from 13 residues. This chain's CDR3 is CASSWGQNTEAFF. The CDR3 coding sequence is TGTGCCAGCAGCTGGGGACAGAACACTGAAGCTTTCTTT. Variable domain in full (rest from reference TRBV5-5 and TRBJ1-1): DAGVTQSPTHLIKTRGQQVTLRCSPISGHKSVSWYQQVLGQGPQFIFQYYEKEERGRGNFPDRFSARQFPNYSSELNVNALLLGDSALYLCASSWGQNTEAFFGQGTRLTVV.

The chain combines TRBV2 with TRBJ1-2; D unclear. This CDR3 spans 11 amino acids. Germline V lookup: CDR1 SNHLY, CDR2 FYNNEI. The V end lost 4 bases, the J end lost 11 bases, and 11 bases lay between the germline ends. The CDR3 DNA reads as TGTGCCAGCAGTGTCGGGTTGAGATACACCTTC. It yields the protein CASSVGLRYTF.

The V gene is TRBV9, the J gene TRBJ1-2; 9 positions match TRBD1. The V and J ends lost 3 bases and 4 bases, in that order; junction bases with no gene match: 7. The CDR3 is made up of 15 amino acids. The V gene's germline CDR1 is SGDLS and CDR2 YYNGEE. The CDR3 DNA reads TGTGCCAGCAGCGCCGGGGACAGGGTCTCCTATGGCTACACCTTC. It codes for CASSAGDRVSYGYTF.

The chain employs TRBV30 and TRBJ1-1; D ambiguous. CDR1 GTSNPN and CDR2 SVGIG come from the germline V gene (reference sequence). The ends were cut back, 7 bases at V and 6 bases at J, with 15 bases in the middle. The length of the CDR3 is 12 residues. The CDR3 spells CASTTGYAEAFF. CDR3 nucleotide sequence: TGTGCCTCGACCACCGGGTACGCTGAAGCTTTCTTT. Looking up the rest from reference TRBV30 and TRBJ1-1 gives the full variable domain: SQTIHQWPATLVQPVGSPLSLECTVEGTSNPNLYWYRQAAGRGLQLLFYSVGIGQISSEVPQNLSASRPQDRQFILSSKKLLLSDSGFYLCASTTGYAEAFFGQGTRLTVV.

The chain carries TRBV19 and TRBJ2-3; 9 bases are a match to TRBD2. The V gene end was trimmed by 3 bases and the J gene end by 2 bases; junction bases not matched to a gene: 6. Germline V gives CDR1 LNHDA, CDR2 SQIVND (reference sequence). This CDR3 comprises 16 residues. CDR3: CASSIRLAVTTDTQYF. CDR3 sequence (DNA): TGTGCCAGTAGTATTCGACTAGCGGTTACCACAGATACGCAGTATTTT.

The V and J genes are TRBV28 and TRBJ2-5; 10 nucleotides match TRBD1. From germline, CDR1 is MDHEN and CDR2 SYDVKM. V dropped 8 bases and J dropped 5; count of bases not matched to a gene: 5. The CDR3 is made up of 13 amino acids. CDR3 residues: CASRRQGAETQYF. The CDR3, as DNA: TGTGCCAGCCGCAGACAGGGGGCTGAGACCCAGTACTTC.

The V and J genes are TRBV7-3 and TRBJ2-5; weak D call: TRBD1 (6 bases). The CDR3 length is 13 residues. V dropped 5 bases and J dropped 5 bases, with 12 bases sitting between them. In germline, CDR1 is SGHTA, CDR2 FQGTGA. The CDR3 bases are TGTGCCAGCAGCCCCAGGGGAAGGGAGACCCAGTACTTC. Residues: CASSPRGRETQYF. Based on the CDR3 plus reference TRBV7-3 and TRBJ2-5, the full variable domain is GAGVSQTPSNKVTEKGKYVELRCDPISGHTALYWYRQSLGQGPEFLIYFQGTGAADDSGLPNDRFFAVRPEGSVSTLKIQRTERGDSAVYLCASSPRGRETQYFGPGTRLLVL.

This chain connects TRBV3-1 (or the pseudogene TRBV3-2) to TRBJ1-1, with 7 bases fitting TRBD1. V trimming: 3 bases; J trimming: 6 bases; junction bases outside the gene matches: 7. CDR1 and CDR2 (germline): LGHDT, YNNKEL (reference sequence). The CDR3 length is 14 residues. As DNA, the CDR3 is TGTGCCAGCAGCCAGGTGAAGGGGGCTTCTGAAGCTTTCTTT. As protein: CASSQVKGASEAFF.

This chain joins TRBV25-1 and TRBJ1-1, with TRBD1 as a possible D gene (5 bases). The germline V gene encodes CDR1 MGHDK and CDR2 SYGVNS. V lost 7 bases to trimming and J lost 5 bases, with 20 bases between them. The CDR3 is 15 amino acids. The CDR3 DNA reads TGTGCCAGCATCGCGGTCACCGGGGGTTGGACTGAAGCTTTCTTT. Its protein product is CASIAVTGGWTEAFF.

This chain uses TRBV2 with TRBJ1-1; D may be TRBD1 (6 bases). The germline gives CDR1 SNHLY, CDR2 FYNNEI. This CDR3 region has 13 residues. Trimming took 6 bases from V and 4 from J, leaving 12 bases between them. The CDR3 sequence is CASSQGGGTEAFF. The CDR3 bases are TGTGCCAGCAGCCAGGGAGGGGGCACTGAAGCTTTCTTT.

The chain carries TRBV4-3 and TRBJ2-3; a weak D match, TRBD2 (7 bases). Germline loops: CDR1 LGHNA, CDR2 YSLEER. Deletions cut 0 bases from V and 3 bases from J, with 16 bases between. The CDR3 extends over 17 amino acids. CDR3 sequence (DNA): TGCGCCAGCAGCCAAGATCGAGGGGGGGGGCCGACAGATACGCAGTATTTT. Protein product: CASSQDRGGGPTDTQYF.

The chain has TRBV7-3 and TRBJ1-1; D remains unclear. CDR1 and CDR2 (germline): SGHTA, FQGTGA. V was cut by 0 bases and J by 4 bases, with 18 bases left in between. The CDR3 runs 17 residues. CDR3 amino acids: CASSLTAGPSWGTEAFF. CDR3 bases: TGTGCCAGCAGCTTAACGGCAGGCCCTAGCTGGGGCACTGAAGCTTTCTTT.

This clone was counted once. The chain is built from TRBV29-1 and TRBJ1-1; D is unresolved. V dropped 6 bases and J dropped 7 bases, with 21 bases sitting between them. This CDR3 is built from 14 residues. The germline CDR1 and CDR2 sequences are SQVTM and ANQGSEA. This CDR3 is CSVVIIIQEGEAFF. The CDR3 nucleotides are TGCAGCGTCGTAATAATTATCCAGGAGGGTGAAGCTTTCTTT. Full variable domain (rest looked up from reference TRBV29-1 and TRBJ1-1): SAVISQKPSRDICQRGTSLTIQCQVDSQVTMMFWYRQQPGQSLTLIATANQGSEATYESGFVIDKFPISRPNLTFSTLTVSNMSPEDSSIYLCSVVIIIQEGEAFFGQGTRLTVV.

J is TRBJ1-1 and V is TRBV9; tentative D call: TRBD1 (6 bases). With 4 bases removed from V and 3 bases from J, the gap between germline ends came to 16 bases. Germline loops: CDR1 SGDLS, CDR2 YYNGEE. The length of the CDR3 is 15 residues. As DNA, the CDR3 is TGTGCCAGCAGCCCAACAGGGTTGGGAGACACTGAAGCTTTCTTT. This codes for CASSPTGLGDTEAFF.

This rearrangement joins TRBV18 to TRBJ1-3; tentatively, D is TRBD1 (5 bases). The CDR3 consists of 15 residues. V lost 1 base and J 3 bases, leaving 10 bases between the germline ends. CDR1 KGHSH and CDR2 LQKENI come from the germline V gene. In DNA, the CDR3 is TGTGCCAGCTCACCACAGGGGTTTGGTGGAAACACCATATATTTT. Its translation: CASSPQGFGGNTIYF. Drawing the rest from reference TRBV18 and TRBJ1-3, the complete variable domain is NAGVMQNPRHLVRRRGQEARLRCSPMKGHSHVYWYRQLPEEGLKFMVYLQKENIIDESGMPKERFSAEFPKEGPSILRIQQVVRGDSAAYFCASSPQGFGGNTIYFGEGSWLTVV.